This TCR beta chain was recorded in a study of identical twins. Points from the study as a whole: While abundant cord blood beta clonotypes carried fewer insertions, memory repertoires showed no such pattern. Modelling approaches yielded underestimates of out-of-frame TCR alpha sharing between monozygotic twins. Cross-sectional statistical analysis was relied on for the conclusions, without the same donors being followed.

Notes on this clonotype: The antigen is undetermined.

Template switching added a universal primer site; cDNA carried unique molecular identifiers. TCRdb itself ran the 5' RACE reads through MiXCR, one entry per CDR3 protein. In the table there are around 1.7 million distinct CDR3 sequences, roughly a third of which are singletons. The V gene end was trimmed by 4 bases and the J gene end by 1 base; junction bases not matched to a gene: 6. The CDR3 loop spans 15 amino acids. The V gene's germline CDR1 is SEHNR and CDR2 FQNEAQ (reference sequence). Sequenced input: cord blood. The TCR sequence derives from a newborn girl in good health. This sequence joins TRBV7-9 and TRBJ1-1; 7 nucleotides line up with TRBD1. The CDR3 DNA follows: TGTGCCAGCAGCTGGGACAGCCGGTGGAACACTGAAGCTTTCTTT. Translated, it gives CASSWDSRWNTEAFF.